This T cell receptor (beta chain) was captured in a study of blood T cells in healthy people across ages. Whole-study results and caveats: Versus aged donors, long-lived donors had higher diversity and more naive CD4+ cells. The fall in TCR beta diversity per million T cells was roughly linear with age. The study could not conclusively compare naive and antigen-experienced cells, given its unsorted PBMCs.

Each sample used at least 6 million PBMCs. The V segment lost 4 bases and the J segment 9 bases; nucleotides outside the gene matches: 11. CDR1 and CDR2 from the germline V gene are SQVTM and ANQGSEA. This CDR3 spans 13 amino acids. Using a J-beta primer mix together with a sample-barcoded 5' primer, a second PCR was run for roughly 7 to 11 cycles. TCRdb re-called the 5' RACE reads with MiXCR, one entry per CDR3 protein. The data show about 680,000 distinct CDR3 sequences, over 45% seen once. This clonotype was seen a handful of times. Its antigen remains unknown. This sequence was found in a woman between 55 and 75 years old in good health. Sample: blood. The chain carries TRBV29-1 and TRBJ2-7, with 8 bases lining up with TRBD2. The CDR3 DNA follows: TGCAGCGTTGGAGCGGGAGAGAGGGTTGGGCAGTACTTC. Translated, it gives CSVGAGERVGQYF.